This paragraph covers one T cell receptor (beta chain) sequence. Recovered status applied to Cohort 3 donors who had two consecutive negative PCRs. It also applied to those with clearance or with symptom resolution. The data were obtained in a study of blood T cell repertoires in COVID-19. Across the whole study: Sources were T cells, B-cell-depleted T cells, or PBMCs; the material itself was cDNA or gDNA.

Method: immunoSEQ multiplex PCR; TCRdb's copy keeps in-frame clones and lacks some. The data hold 200,000 to 250,000 clones, with about 85% observed a single time. Trimming shortened V by 6 bases and J by 0 bases, and 6 bases separated the two germline ends. Germline-derived CDR1 and CDR2 are SEHNR and FQNEAQ (reference sequence). The CDR3 is 14 amino acids. The gene calls are TRBV7-9 and TRBJ1-6; tentative D call: TRBD1 (5 bases). The source of this sequence is a man aged 25-40 years who had recovered from COVID-19. Sequencing was performed on PBMCs or T cells enriched from blood (not recorded which). The CDR3 reads CASSRGSYNSPLHF. The CDR3 DNA follows: TGTGCCAGCAGTAGGGGCTCCTATAATTCACCCCTCCACTTT.